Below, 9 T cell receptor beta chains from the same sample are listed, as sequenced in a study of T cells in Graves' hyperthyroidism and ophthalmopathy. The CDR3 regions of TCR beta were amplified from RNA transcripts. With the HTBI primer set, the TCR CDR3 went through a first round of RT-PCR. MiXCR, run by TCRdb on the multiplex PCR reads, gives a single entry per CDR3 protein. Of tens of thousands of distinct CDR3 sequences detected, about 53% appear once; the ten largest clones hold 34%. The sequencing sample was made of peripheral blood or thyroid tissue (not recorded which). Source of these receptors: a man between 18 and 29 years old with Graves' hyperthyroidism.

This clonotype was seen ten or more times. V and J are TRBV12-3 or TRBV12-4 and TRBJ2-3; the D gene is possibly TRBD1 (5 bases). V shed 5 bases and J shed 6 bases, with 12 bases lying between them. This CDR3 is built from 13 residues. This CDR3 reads CASSPGMEDTQYF. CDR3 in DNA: TGTGCCAGCAGTCCAGGGATGGAGGATACGCAGTATTTT.

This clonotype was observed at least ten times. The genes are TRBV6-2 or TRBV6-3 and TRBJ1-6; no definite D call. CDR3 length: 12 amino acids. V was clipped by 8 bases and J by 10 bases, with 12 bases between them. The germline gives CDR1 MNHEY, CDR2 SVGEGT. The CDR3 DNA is TGTGCCAGCGAAGGCTACGGATCACCCCTCCACTTT. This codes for CASEGYGSPLHF.

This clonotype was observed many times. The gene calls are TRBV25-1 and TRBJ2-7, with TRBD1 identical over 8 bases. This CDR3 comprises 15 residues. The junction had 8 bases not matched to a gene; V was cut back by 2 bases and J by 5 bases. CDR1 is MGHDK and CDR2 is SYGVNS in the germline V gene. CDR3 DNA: TGTGCCAGCAGTGAACCCACAGGGGGTCGAAACGAGCAGTACTTC. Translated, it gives CASSEPTGGRNEQYF.

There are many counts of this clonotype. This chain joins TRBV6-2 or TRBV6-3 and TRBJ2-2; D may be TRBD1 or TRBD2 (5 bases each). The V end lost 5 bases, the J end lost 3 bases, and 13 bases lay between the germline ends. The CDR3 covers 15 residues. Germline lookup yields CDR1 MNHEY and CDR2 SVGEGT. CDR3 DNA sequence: TGTGCCAGCAGTACCGGGACCGGATACACCGGGGAGCTGTTTTTT. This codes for CASSTGTGYTGELFF.

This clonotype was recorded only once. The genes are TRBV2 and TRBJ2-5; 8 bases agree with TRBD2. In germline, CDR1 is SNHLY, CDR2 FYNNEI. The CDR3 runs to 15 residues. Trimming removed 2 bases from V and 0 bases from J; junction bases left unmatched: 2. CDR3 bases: TGTGCCAGCAGTGAACTAGCGGGCAACCAAGAGACCCAGTACTTC. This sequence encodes CASSELAGNQETQYF.

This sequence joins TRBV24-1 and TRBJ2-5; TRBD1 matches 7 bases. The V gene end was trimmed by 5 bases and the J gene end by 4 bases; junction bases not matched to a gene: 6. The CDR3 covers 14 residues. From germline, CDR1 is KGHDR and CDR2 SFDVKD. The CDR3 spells CATSATHRGETQYF. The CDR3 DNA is TGTGCCACCAGTGCCACTCACAGGGGAGAGACCCAGTACTTC.

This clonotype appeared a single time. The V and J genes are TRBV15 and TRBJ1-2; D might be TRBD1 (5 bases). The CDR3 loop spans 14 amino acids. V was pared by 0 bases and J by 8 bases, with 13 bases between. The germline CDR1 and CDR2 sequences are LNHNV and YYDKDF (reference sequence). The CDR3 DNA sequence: TGTGCCACCAGCAGAGATTGGGCAGGGAAAGGCTACACCTTC. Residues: CATSRDWAGKGYTF.

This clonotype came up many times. Written as DNA, the CDR3 is TGTGCCAGCAGCTACCGGATCAGGGACGAGCAGTACTTC. This encodes CASSYRIRDEQYF. The chain employs TRBV7-2 and TRBJ2-7; TRBD1 is a possible D gene (5 bases). Germline loops: CDR1 SGHTA, CDR2 FQGNSA. This CDR3 has 13 residues. Trimming removed 4 bases from V and 5 bases from J, with 12 bases in between. The complete variable domain, with remaining parts taken from reference TRBV7-2 and TRBJ2-7, reads GAGVSQSPSNKVTEKGKDVELRCDPISGHTALYWYRQSLGQGLEFLIYFQGNSAPDKSGLPSDRFSAERTGGSVSTLTIQRTQQEDSAVYLCASSYRIRDEQYFGPGTRLTVT.

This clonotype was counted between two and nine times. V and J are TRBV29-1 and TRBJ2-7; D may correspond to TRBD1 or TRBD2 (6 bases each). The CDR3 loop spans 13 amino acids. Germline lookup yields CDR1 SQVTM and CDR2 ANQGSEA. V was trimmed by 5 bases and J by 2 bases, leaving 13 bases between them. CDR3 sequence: CSVPGAGAYEQYF. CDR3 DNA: TGCAGCGTTCCGGGGGCCGGGGCCTACGAGCAGTACTTC.